The 25 T cell receptor beta chains below come from one sample, sequenced in a study of OX40 agonist ivuxolimab in advanced cancers. Library construction relied on the immunoSEQ multiplex PCR assay. In its TCRdb copy, this immuneACCESS table keeps in-frame sequences only and misses some clones. Where compared with another copy, unresolved V genes explain less than half of these, and the others have no known cause. The sample table lists some 73,000 clones, 80% to 90% of them with a count of one. The top ten clones comprise 0.75% of the sample. This sample comprised CD4+ or CD8+ T cells sorted from blood, obtained in a trial of the OX40 agonist ivuxolimab. The receptor set was obtained from an adult with an advanced solid tumor such as melanoma, head and neck, liver or kidney cancer.

The chain couples TRBV18 to TRBJ2-1; 7 bases fit TRBD1. V lost 2 bases, J lost 7 bases, and 5 bases stayed unmatched. The CDR3 totals 14 residues. The germline V gene has CDR1 KGHSH and CDR2 LQKENI. Written as DNA, the CDR3 is TGTGCCAGCTCACCAGACAGGGTCCAAAATGAGCAGTTCTTC. Amino acid sequence: CASSPDRVQNEQFF.

The rearrangement links TRBV6-5 to TRBJ2-1, with TRBD1 as a possible D gene (7 bases). CDR3 length: 12 residues. V was cut by 6 bases and J by 13 bases, with 16 bases left in between. From germline, CDR1 is MNHEY and CDR2 SVGAGI. The CDR3 loop reads CASSLLRGVQFF. The CDR3 DNA reads as TGTGCCAGCAGCCTACTCAGGGGGGTACAGTTCTTC.

The CDR3 nucleotides read TGTGCCTGGAGTGGTAGCGGGAGGGCCCATGATACGCAGTATTTT. Translating it yields CAWSGSGRAHDTQYF. This chain links TRBV30 with TRBJ2-3; 11 bases align to TRBD2. This CDR3 comprises 15 residues. Germline CDR1 and CDR2: GTSNPN and SVGIG (reference sequence). With V trimmed by 1 base and J by 6 bases, 6 bases remained unmatched.

The CDR3 spells CASSPQLAGGVNEQFF. CDR3 nucleotides: TGTGCCAGCAGCCCGCAACTAGCGGGAGGGGTGAATGAGCAGTTCTTC. The chain recombines TRBV28 with TRBJ2-1, with 13 bases identical to TRBD2. Germline trimming cut 6 bases from V and 7 bases from J; bases unmatched to any gene: 9. The length of the CDR3 is 16 residues. CDR1 MDHEN and CDR2 SYDVKM come from the germline V gene. The whole variable domain, remainder taken from reference TRBV28 and TRBJ2-1, is DVKVTQSSRYLVKRTGEKVFLECVQDMDHENMFWYRQDPGLGLRLIYFSYDVKMKEKGDIPEGYSVSREKKERFSLILESASTNQTSMYLCASSPQLAGGVNEQFFGPGTRLTVL.

V gene TRBV6-5 combines with J gene TRBJ1-6, with D possibly TRBD1 on 6 matching bases. This CDR3 spans 14 amino acids. Germline loops: CDR1 MNHEY, CDR2 SVGAGI. V gave up 7 bases and J gave up 6 bases, with 13 bases separating them. CDR3 region: CASTPRGLNSPLHF. The CDR3, as DNA: TGTGCCAGCACCCCCCGGGGGCTTAATTCACCCCTCCACTTT.

This clone showed up just a few times. The rearrangement uses TRBV6-1 and TRBJ1-5; D unresolved. V dropped 10 bases and J dropped 2 bases, with 18 bases sitting between them. The V gene's germline CDR1 is MNHNS and CDR2 SASEGT. The CDR3 spans 15 residues. The CDR3 nucleotides are TGTGCCACCAGAAGGACTCAAGAGGGCAATCAGCCCCAGCATTTT. It is translated as CATRRTQEGNQPQHF.

V and J are TRBV5-4 and TRBJ2-1; TRBD2 matches 10 bases. The CDR3 spans 15 residues. Germline trimming cut 4 bases from V and 7 bases from J; bases unmatched to any gene: 8. Germline assignment: CDR1 SGHNT and CDR2 YYREEE (reference sequence). The CDR3 protein is CASSTGGLARNEQFF. CDR3 nucleotides: TGTGCCAGCAGCACAGGGGGACTAGCGAGGAATGAGCAGTTCTTC.

The chain couples TRBV11-2 to TRBJ2-7, with TRBD1 matching over 7 bases. In germline, CDR1 is SGHAT, CDR2 FQNNGV. Losses at the gene ends were 6 bases for V and 1 base for J; bases not matched to a gene: 6. The CDR3 has 14 residues. DNA of the CDR3: TGTGCCAGCAGTAGGTACAGGGGATCCTACGAGCAGTACTTC. It codes for CASSRYRGSYEQYF.

V is TRBV30 and J is TRBJ2-1; 11 positions match TRBD2. This CDR3 is built from 16 residues. V lost 2 bases and J lost 4; bases outside the gene matches: 7. Germline CDR1 reads GTSNPN; CDR2 reads SVGIG (reference sequence). This CDR3 reads CAWSPSGRTLYNEQFF. Here the CDR3 DNA reads TGTGCCTGGAGTCCTAGCGGGAGGACCCTATACAATGAGCAGTTCTTC. The full variable domain, in which reference TRBV30 and TRBJ2-1 provide the parts outside the CDR3, is SQTIHQWPATLVQPVGSPLSLECTVEGTSNPNLYWYRQAAGRGLQLLFYSVGIGQISSEVPQNLSASRPQDRQFILSSKKLLLSDSGFYLCAWSPSGRTLYNEQFFGPGTRLTVL.

The gene calls are TRBV6-5 and TRBJ2-2; TRBD1 matches at 8 bases. This CDR3 has 14 residues. From germline, CDR1 is MNHEY and CDR2 SVGAGI. V trimming: 5 bases; J trimming: 7 bases; junction bases outside the gene matches: 6. The CDR3 protein is CASSRSGGGGELFF. The CDR3 coding sequence is TGTGCCAGCAGTCGTTCAGGGGGCGGCGGGGAGCTGTTTTTT.

V gene TRBV5-4 combines with J gene TRBJ2-2, with a possible D match to TRBD1 (6 bases). This CDR3 comprises 13 residues. Deletions cut 7 bases from V and 1 base from J, with 8 bases between. Germline V gene sequence: CDR1 SGHNT, CDR2 YYREEE (reference sequence). CDR3 amino acids: CASGGQNTGELFF. In nucleotides, the CDR3 is TGTGCCAGCGGGGGACAGAACACCGGGGAGCTGTTTTTT.

The chain carries TRBV7-3 and TRBJ1-6, with 12 bases fitting TRBD1. CDR1 and CDR2 (germline): SGHTA, FQGTGA. J gave up 7 bases and V 2 bases, and 3 bases lay outside the gene matches. This CDR3 has 16 residues. Here the CDR3 DNA reads TGTGCCAGCAGCTTACTGGGACAGGGGGCGAATTCACCCCTCCACTTT. Amino acids: CASSLLGQGANSPLHF.

This chain connects TRBV7-9 to TRBJ2-7, with D perhaps TRBD2 (6 bases). V was pared by 6 bases and J by 5 bases, with 20 bases between. The CDR3 sequence is 15 residues long. From germline, CDR1 is SEHNR and CDR2 FQNEAQ (reference sequence). The CDR3 region is CASSGRPRGGDEQYF. The DNA of the CDR3 is TGTGCCAGCAGTGGACGGCCGCGGGGCGGGGACGAGCAGTACTTC.

The CDR3: CASRGQGKNEQYF. As DNA, the CDR3 is TGTGCCAGCAGGGGACAGGGGAAAAACGAGCAGTACTTC. The rearrangement joins TRBV6-6 to TRBJ2-7, with 10 bases that match TRBD1. The CDR3 covers 13 residues. Germline V gene lookup returns CDR1 MNHNY and CDR2 SVGAGI (reference sequence). The J segment lost 5 bases and the V segment lost 6 bases, leaving 4 bases of the junction unmatched.

This clone was counted once. The CDR3 DNA reads TGTGCCAGCAGGCAGGACACTAACTATGGCTACACCTTC. This sequence encodes CASRQDTNYGYTF. The chain has TRBV6-5 and TRBJ1-2, with D perhaps TRBD1 (5 bases). Trimming took off 6 bases at V and 0 bases at J, with 8 bases between the two ends. This CDR3 spans 13 amino acids. Germline V lookup: CDR1 MNHEY, CDR2 SVGAGI.

The chain carries TRBV25-1 and TRBJ1-2, with 9 bases matching TRBD1. The CDR3 loop spans 15 amino acids. The V segment lost 4 bases and the J segment 7 bases; nucleotides outside the gene matches: 10. Germline V gene sequence: CDR1 MGHDK, CDR2 SYGVNS. The CDR3 spells CASSARTGGAGGYTF. The CDR3 DNA sequence: TGTGCCAGCAGTGCTCGAACAGGGGGCGCGGGTGGCTACACCTTC.

The rearrangement joins TRBV2 to TRBJ2-7; D is ambiguous. V shed 7 bases and J shed 2 bases, with 9 bases lying between them. The length of the CDR3 is 12 residues. In germline, CDR1 is SNHLY, CDR2 FYNNEI. The CDR3 nucleotides read TGTGCCAGCACGGAAACCACCTACGAGCAGTACTTC. It yields the protein CASTETTYEQYF.

The V gene is TRBV5-6, the J gene TRBJ1-5; no definite D call. CDR3 length: 15 residues. The germline V and J ends were trimmed by 0 bases and 4 bases, with 11 bases remaining between them. Germline V gene data show CDR1 as SGHDT and CDR2 as YYEEEE. The CDR3 DNA reads TGTGCCAGCAGCTTGGCGTCTATCCGTAATCAGCCCCAGCATTTT. Its translation: CASSLASIRNQPQHF. Supplemented by reference TRBV5-6 and TRBJ1-5, the full variable domain reads DAGVTQSPTHLIKTRGQQVTLRCSPKSGHDTVSWYQQALGQGPQFIFQYYEEEERQRGNFPDRFSGHQFPNYSSELNVNALLLGDSALYLCASSLASIRNQPQHFGDGTRLSIL.

In DNA form, the CDR3 reads TGCGCCAGCAGCTATGGCGACAGGAGCTATGGCTACACCTTC. The encoded protein is CASSYGDRSYGYTF. V gene TRBV5-1 combines with J gene TRBJ1-2, with TRBD1 as a possible D gene (6 bases). Between the trimmed V and J ends, which lost 3 bases and 4 bases, there was a span of 13 bases. The CDR3 length is 14 residues. In germline, CDR1 is SGHRS, CDR2 YFSETQ. The full variable domain, its missing parts supplied by reference TRBV5-1 and TRBJ1-2, is KAGVTQTPRYLIKTRGQQVTLSCSPISGHRSVSWYQQTPGQGLQFLFEYFSETQRNKGNFPGRFSGRQFSNSRSEMNVSTLELGDSALYLCASSYGDRSYGYTFGSGTRLTVV.

This chain joins TRBV2 and TRBJ1-2; D is ambiguous. The germline V gene encodes CDR1 SNHLY and CDR2 FYNNEI. The CDR3 length is 15 residues. As DNA, the CDR3 is TGTGTCAAGAAGAGGCCGGGTTTGGATAACTATGGCTACACCTTC. It yields the protein CVKKRPGLDNYGYTF.

In its sample, this clone was seen a few times. V usage is TRBV4-3 and J usage is TRBJ1-2; 7 bases map to TRBD1. The CDR3 covers 15 residues. Germline V gene lookup returns CDR1 LGHNA and CDR2 YSLEER. Trimming cost V 0 bases and J 4 bases; bases outside gene matches: 5. In nucleotides, the CDR3 is TGCGCCAGCAGCCAAGATCGGACAGGAAGCTATGGCTACACCTTC. Protein sequence: CASSQDRTGSYGYTF.

The rearrangement uses TRBV7-2 and TRBJ1-2; D is perhaps TRBD1 (5 bases). V lost 5 bases to trimming and J lost 3 bases, with 16 bases between them. The CDR3 runs to 15 residues. CDR1 and CDR2 (germline): SGHTA, FQGNSA. This chain's CDR3 is CASSPFRTGDYGYTF. The CDR3 nucleotides are TGTGCCAGCAGCCCATTTAGGACGGGGGACTATGGCTACACCTTC.

The chain couples TRBV7-2 to TRBJ1-2; no reliable D call. V shed 0 bases and J shed 4 bases, with 9 bases lying between them. Looked up from germline, CDR1 is SGHTA and CDR2 is FQGNSA. CDR3 length: 14 residues. The CDR3: CASSLASTTYGYTF. CDR3 DNA: TGTGCCAGCAGCTTAGCTTCGACTACCTATGGCTACACCTTC.

This rearrangement joins TRBV7-2 to TRBJ2-2; no clear D gene. The germline V gene has CDR1 SGHTA and CDR2 FQGNSA. This CDR3 has 15 amino acids. The V end lost 1 base, the J end lost 2 bases, and 8 bases lay between the germline ends. CDR3 sequence (DNA): TGTGCCAGCAGCTTAGAGGCCTTCAACACCGGGGAGCTGTTTTTT. This codes for CASSLEAFNTGELFF.

The rearrangement links TRBV5-6 to TRBJ2-3, with D possibly TRBD1 on 6 matching bases. CDR3 length: 16 residues. The germline V and J ends were trimmed by 4 bases and 3 bases, with 18 bases remaining between them. CDR1 SGHDT and CDR2 YYEEEE come from the germline V gene. The CDR3 DNA follows: TGTGCCAGCAGCGTGAACCAGGGGATGGGAACAGATACGCAGTATTTT. Translation: CASSVNQGMGTDTQYF.